Reported below is one T cell receptor beta chain. It lacks a known antigen. Per-nucleotide qualities are absent, and no much larger clonotype sits a single base away. The data stem from a study of a mutant IDH1 vaccine in newly diagnosed glioma (dated by TCRdb to 2020 to 2022). Describing the broader study: In the chemotherapy-containing groups, vaccination started alongside temozolomide cycles, whereas in patients who had radiotherapy alone it started 4-6 weeks after radiotherapy. Of the 25 to 35 treated patients, 62.5% were male and around 38% were female, and a mean age of roughly 40 years was recorded. Before enrollment, most patients had been given radiochemotherapy with temozolomide as standard therapy, while the rest had received either radiotherapy alone or temozolomide alone. Visit V12 was the week-35 safety follow-up and visit V13 was the week-47 end of study. Peripheral blood samples were drawn at six visits, namely V03 (baseline), V05, V07, V10, V12 and V13. For exploratory analyses, longitudinal TCRB deep sequencing was carried out in roughly 23 treated patients wherever samples were available. The full study reports these points: PBMC samples for TCRB deep sequencing were selected based on availability. The authors stated that sample limitations prevented analyses of patient blood samples from being reproduced. Pseudoprogression appeared unrelated to alterations in the top peripheral T cell clonotypes detected by TCRB sequencing. Immune responses induced by the vaccine were seen in roughly 92% of patients across multiple MHC alleles.

The time point tag for this specimen amounts to: week 35, safety follow-up. Every vaccine dose consisted of 300 ug of a 20-mer mutant IDH1 peptide in Montanide, administered subcutaneously together with topical imiquimod. Patients were given eight vaccinations, in weeks 1, 3, 5, 7, 11, 15, 19 and 23, which matched visits V03 through V10. Donors had newly diagnosed WHO grade 3 or 4 IDH1-mutant astrocytomas with loss of nuclear ATRX. The samples were drawn from NOA16, a multicentre, single-arm, open-label phase I trial in Germany that tested a mutant IDH1 peptide vaccine in humans for the first time. Genomic DNA for TCRB sequencing was extracted from EDTA blood using the DNeasy Blood and Tissue Kit. The library came from the immunoSEQ multiplex PCR assay. Following the manufacturer's protocol, the hsTCRB Kit was used to amplify rearranged TCR beta chain sequences. Sequencing of TCRB libraries was carried out on an Illumina MiSeq. The study's processing was this. The proprietary platform of the kit vendor was used for demultiplexing, trimming and gene mapping. TCRdb carries this immuneACCESS record with in-frame sequences only. Its versions omit some clonotypes, under half of them owing to an unresolved V gene in the studies checked, with the rest unexplained. That table supplies the V and J calls and clone size; D and trimming were determined from the DNA. This sample lists about 55,000 clones; around 84% were detected once. Approximately 4.5% of the sample rests with the top ten.

The source of this sequence is a woman between 18 and 29 years old with glioma. The specimen was PBMCs, collected from a glioma patient whose treatment included an IDH1 peptide vaccine.

The CDR3 sequence is CASSLDTRANVLTF. DNA sequence: TGTGCCAGCAGCTTGGACACCCGAGCCAACGTCCTGACTTTC. The V and J genes are TRBV5-4 and TRBJ2-6; a confident D gene designation cannot be given. A distance of 8 bases separates the germline ends of V and J, which lose 0 bases and 7 bases respectively. The germline V gene encodes CDR1 SGHNT and CDR2 YYREEE (reference sequence). From its cysteine to its phenylalanine, the CDR3 spans 14 amino acids. Only the CDR3 portion is preserved as DNA: 42 bases, with reading frame beginning at the first base.